A single sample gave rise to the 5 T cell receptor beta chains below, sequenced in a study of CD8 T cells in Susac syndrome. Reverse transcription of roughly 0.5 to 1 ug RNA was carried out with random hexamers. TCRdb called the immunoSEQ multiplex PCR reads again in MiXCR, with one record for every CDR3 protein. The profile shows about 76,000 distinct CDR3 sequences, around 90% of them singletons. The sample consisted of CD8+ T cells from PBMCs. The receptors come from a human donor with multiple sclerosis.

In this sample, this clonotype turned up once. The chain recombines TRBV7-8 with TRBJ2-2; the D is unclear. Trimming cost V 4 bases and J 8 bases, with 11 bases left between them. CDR1 is SGHVS and CDR2 is FQNEAQ in the germline V gene. The CDR3 sequence is 13 residues long. CDR3 residues: CASSYGQAGELFF. CDR3 in DNA: TGTGCCAGCAGCTACGGTCAGGCGGGGGAGCTGTTTTTT.

This sequence joins TRBV20-1 and TRBJ2-7; 8 bases line up with TRBD1. Germline V gene data show CDR1 as DFQATT and CDR2 as SNEGSKA (reference sequence). V was clipped by 4 bases and J by 4 bases; unmatched bases: 15. The CDR3 has 16 residues. CDR3 loop: CSAIKMGQVNPYEQYF. The CDR3 DNA is TGCAGTGCTATAAAGATGGGACAGGTCAACCCATACGAGCAGTACTTC.

V gene TRBV14 combines with J gene TRBJ2-6; a possible D gene is TRBD2 (6 bases). The CDR3 sequence is 17 residues long. CDR1 is SGHDN and CDR2 is FVKESK in the germline V gene. V shed 5 bases and J shed 0 bases, with 14 bases lying between them. CDR3 loop: CASSLGLPYSGANVLTF. CDR3 nucleotide sequence: TGTGCCAGCAGCTTGGGACTTCCGTACTCTGGGGCCAACGTCCTGACTTTC.

This clonotype was seen a single time. The chain has TRBV7-9 and TRBJ1-3, with D possibly TRBD1 on 6 matching bases. V was pared by 5 bases and J by 7 bases, with 12 bases between. The CDR3 is 13 residues long. CDR1 is SEHNR, CDR2 FQNEAQ, per germline (reference sequence). CDR3 amino acids: CASSRRGSNTIYF. The CDR3 bases are TGTGCCAGCAGCCGCAGGGGTTCGAACACCATATATTTT.

This chain links TRBV2 with TRBJ1-1; a weak D match, TRBD1 (5 bases). This CDR3 contains 14 residues. The germline V gene encodes CDR1 SNHLY and CDR2 FYNNEI. V gave up 5 bases and J gave up 1 base, with 11 bases separating them. The DNA of the CDR3 is TGTGCCAGCAGTCCCGGGGGACCGAACACTGAAGCTTTCTTT. It translates to CASSPGGPNTEAFF.